This TCR beta chain was captured in a study of blood T cell repertoires in COVID-19. Sequenced by immunoSEQ multiplex PCR; TCRdb stores in-frame clones only, minus some. The repertoire consists of about 120,000 clones, with 81% occurring once and the leading ten covering 1.5% to 1.8%. This CDR3 comprises 15 residues. The germline V gene has CDR1 MNHEY and CDR2 SVGAGI. V was pared by 0 bases and J by 8 bases, with 7 bases of the junction left unmatched. This chain uses TRBV6-5 with TRBJ1-5; 7 nucleotides align to TRBD1. This TCR came from a middle-aged man with acute or convalescent COVID-19. Specimen: peripheral blood. The CDR3 DNA sequence: TGTGCCAGCAGTTACTCGCGGGACAGCCAGAAGCCCCAGCATTTT. It codes for CASSYSRDSQKPQHF.